The T cell receptor (beta chain) under discussion was sequenced for a study of OX40 agonist ivuxolimab in advanced cancers. Broader study findings: Circulating CD4+ and CD8+ T cells showed clonal expansion by week 6 at 0.1 to 3.0 mg/kg. Fewer expanded clones were found on average in CD4+ than in CD8+ T cells.

Generated by immunoSEQ multiplex PCR, the TCRdb table keeps only in-frame clones and is missing some. Of roughly 100,000 clones in the sample, approximately 90% were seen once. The junction had 3 bases not matched to a gene; V was cut back by 5 bases and J by 8 bases. The germline CDR1 and CDR2 sequences are GTSNPN and SVGIG (reference sequence). The CDR3 is made up of 12 amino acids. Collection of blood occurred at baseline, at cycle 4 day 1, and at cycle 7 day 1. To note about this clone: Its antigen is as yet unknown.

The chain is built from TRBV30 and TRBJ1-4; 9 bases match TRBD1. Sequenced material: CD4+ or CD8+ T cells sorted from blood, taken in a trial of the OX40 agonist ivuxolimab. The source of this sequence is an adult with an advanced solid tumor such as melanoma, head and neck, liver or kidney cancer. CDR3 nucleotide sequence: TGTGCCTGGGACAGGGGGAGGGAAAAACTGTTTTTT. This sequence encodes CAWDRGREKLFF.